What follows describes a single T cell receptor beta chain. The data stem from a study of blood T cell repertoires in COVID-19. Across the whole study: The cDNA or gDNA used as material had been derived from T cells, B-cell-depleted T cells, or PBMCs.

Measured with immunoSEQ multiplex PCR; TCRdb has only the in-frame clones, and not every one. The sample lists about 140,000 clones; approximately 83% were seen once. With 3 bases removed from V and 1 base from J, the gap between germline ends came to 13 bases. CDR1 and CDR2 from the germline V gene are KGHSH and LQKENI. This CDR3 contains 15 residues. Material: peripheral blood. This clonotype originated in a woman aged 55-69 years with acute or convalescent COVID-19. V gene TRBV18 combines with J gene TRBJ2-7; TRBD2 might be the D (5 bases). The CDR3 is CASSPRTVRSYEQYF. In DNA, the CDR3 is TGTGCCAGCTCACCCCGGACTGTTAGATCCTACGAGCAGTACTTC. Using reference TRBV18 and TRBJ2-7 for the parts outside the CDR3, the full variable domain is NAGVMQNPRHLVRRRGQEARLRCSPMKGHSHVYWYRQLPEEGLKFMVYLQKENIIDESGMPKERFSAEFPKEGPSILRIQQVVRGDSAAYFCASSPRTVRSYEQYFGPGTRLTVT.